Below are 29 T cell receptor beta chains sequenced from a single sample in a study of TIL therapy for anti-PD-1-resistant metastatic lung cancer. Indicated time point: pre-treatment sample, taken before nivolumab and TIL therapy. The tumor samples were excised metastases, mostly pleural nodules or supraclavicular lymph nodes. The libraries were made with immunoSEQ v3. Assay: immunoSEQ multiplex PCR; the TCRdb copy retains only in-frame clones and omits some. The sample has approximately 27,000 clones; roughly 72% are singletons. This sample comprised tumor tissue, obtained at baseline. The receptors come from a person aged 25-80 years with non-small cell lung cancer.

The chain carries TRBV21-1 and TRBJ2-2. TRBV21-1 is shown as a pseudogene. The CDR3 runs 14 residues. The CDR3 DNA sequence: TGTGCCAGCAGCAAAGAGGCGAACACCGGGGAGCTGTTTTTT. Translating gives CASSKEANTGELFF.

Written as DNA, the CDR3 is TGTGCCAGCAGCTTAGTTGCTGGGGCGCTTTACGAGCAGTACTTC. Its protein is CASSLVAGALYEQYF. The chain joins TRBV7-3 to TRBJ2-7; the D gene is possibly TRBD1 (5 bases). V shed 2 bases and J shed 4 bases, with 15 bases lying between them. CDR3 length: 15 amino acids. In germline, CDR1 is SGHTA, CDR2 FQGTGA.

CDR3 amino acids: CASSHRTYPPYEQYF. For the CDR3, the DNA is TGTGCCAGCAGTCATCGGACTTATCCACCCTACGAGCAGTACTTC. This chain connects TRBV6-5 to TRBJ2-7; a possible D gene is TRBD2 (5 bases). CDR3 length: 15 residues. V lost 5 bases to trimming and J lost 2 bases, with 16 bases between them. Per the germline V gene, CDR1 is MNHEY and CDR2 is SVGAGI.

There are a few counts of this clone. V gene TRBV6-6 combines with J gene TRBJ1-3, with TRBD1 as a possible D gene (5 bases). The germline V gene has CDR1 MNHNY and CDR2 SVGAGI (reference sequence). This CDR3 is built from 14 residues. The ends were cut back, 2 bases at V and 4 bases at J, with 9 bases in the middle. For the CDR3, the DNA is TGTGCCAGCAGTTACGGGCAGGGAGGAAACACCATATATTTT. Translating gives CASSYGQGGNTIYF.

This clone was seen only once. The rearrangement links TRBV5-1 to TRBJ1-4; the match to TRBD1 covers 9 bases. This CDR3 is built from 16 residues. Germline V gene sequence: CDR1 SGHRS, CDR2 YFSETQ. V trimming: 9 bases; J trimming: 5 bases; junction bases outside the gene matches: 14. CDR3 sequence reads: CANGSGTGRANEKLFF. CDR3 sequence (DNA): TGCGCCAACGGTTCCGGGACAGGGAGGGCCAATGAAAAACTGTTTTTT.

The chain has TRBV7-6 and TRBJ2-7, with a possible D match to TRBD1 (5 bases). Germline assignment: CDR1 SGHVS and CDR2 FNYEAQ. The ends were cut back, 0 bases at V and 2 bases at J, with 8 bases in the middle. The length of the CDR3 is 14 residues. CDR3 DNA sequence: TGTGCCAGCAGCTTAGCGACAGTGGCCTACGAGCAGTACTTC. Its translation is CASSLATVAYEQYF.

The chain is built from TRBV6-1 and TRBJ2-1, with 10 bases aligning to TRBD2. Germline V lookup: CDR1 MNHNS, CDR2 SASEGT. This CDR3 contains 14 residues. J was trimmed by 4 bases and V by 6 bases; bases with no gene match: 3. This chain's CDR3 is CASRSGGGYNEQFF. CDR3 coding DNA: TGTGCCAGCAGAAGCGGGGGGGGTTACAATGAGCAGTTCTTC.

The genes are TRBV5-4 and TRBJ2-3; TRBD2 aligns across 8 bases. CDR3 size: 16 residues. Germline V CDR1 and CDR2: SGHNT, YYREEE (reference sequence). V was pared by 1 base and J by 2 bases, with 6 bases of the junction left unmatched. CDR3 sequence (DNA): TGTGCCAGCAGCTTGACTAGCGGTACCGACACAGATACGCAGTATTTT. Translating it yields CASSLTSGTDTDTQYF. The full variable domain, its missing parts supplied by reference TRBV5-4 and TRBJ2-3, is ETGVTQSPTHLIKTRGQQVTLRCSSQSGHNTVSWYQQALGQGPQFIFQYYREEENGRGNFPPRFSGLQFPNYSSELNVNALELDDSALYLCASSLTSGTDTDTQYFGPGTRLTVL.

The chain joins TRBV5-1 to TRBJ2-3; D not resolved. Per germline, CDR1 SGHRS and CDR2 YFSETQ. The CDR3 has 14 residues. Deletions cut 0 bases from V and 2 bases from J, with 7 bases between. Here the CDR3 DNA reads TGCGCCAGCAGCTTGGGGGAAAACACAGATACGCAGTATTTT. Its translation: CASSLGENTDTQYF. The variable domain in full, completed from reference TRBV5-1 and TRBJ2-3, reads KAGVTQTPRYLIKTRGQQVTLSCSPISGHRSVSWYQQTPGQGLQFLFEYFSETQRNKGNFPGRFSGRQFSNSRSEMNVSTLELGDSALYLCASSLGENTDTQYFGPGTRLTVL.

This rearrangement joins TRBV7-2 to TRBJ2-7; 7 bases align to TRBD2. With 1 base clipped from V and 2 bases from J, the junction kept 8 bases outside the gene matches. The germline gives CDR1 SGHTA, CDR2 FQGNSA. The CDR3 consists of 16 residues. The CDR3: CASSLVWGGRAYEQYF. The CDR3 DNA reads TGTGCCAGCAGCTTAGTTTGGGGGGGACGGGCCTACGAGCAGTACTTC.

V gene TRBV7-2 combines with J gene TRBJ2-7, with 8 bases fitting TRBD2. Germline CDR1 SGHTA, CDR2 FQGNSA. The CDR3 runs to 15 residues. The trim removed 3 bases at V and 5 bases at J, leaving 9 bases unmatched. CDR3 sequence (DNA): TGTGCCAGCAGCTTGGTGTTCGGGGGGGCCGACGAGCAGTACTTC. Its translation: CASSLVFGGADEQYF.

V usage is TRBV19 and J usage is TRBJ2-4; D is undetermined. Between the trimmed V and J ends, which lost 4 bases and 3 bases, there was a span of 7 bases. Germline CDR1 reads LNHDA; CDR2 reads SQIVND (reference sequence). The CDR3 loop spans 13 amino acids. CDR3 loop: CASSNQRKNIQYF. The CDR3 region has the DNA TGTGCCAGTAGTAATCAGCGCAAAAACATTCAGTACTTC.

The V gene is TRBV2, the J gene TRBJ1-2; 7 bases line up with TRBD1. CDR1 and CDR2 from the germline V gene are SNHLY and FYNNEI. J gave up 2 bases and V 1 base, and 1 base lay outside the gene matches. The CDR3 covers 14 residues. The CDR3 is CASSEDRGNYGYTF. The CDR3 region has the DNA TGTGCCAGCAGTGAAGACAGGGGAAACTATGGCTACACCTTC.

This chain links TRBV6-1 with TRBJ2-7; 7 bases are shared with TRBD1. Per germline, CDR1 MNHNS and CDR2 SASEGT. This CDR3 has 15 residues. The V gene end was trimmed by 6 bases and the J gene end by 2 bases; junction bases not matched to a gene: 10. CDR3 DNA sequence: TGTGCCAGCAGGCGCGATTCAGGGGGAACCTACGAGCAGTACTTC. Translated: CASRRDSGGTYEQYF.

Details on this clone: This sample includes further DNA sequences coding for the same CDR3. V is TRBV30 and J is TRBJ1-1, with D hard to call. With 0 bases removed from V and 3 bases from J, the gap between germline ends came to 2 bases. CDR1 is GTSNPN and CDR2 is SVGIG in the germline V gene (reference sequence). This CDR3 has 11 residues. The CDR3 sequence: CAWSVDTEAFF. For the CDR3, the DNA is TGTGCCTGGAGTGTAGACACTGAAGCTTTCTTT.

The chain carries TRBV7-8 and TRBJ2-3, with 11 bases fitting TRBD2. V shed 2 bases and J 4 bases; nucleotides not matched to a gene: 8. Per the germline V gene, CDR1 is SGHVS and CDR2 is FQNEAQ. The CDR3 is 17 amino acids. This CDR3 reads CASSLSGGSGGADTQYF. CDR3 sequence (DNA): TGTGCCAGCAGCTTAAGCGGGGGTAGCGGGGGGGCAGATACGCAGTATTTT.

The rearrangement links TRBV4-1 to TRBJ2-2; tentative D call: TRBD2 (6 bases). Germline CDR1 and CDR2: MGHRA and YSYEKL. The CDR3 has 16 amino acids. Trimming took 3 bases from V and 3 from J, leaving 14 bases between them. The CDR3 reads CASSHVRGWDTGELFF. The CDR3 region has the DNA TGCGCCAGCAGCCATGTTCGGGGGTGGGACACCGGGGAGCTGTTTTTT.

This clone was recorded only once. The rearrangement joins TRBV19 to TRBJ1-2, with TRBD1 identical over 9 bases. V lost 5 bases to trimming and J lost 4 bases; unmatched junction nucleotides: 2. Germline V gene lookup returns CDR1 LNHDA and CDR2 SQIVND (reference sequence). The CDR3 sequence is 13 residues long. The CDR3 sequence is CASSSDRGYGYTF. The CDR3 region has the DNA TGTGCCAGTAGTTCGGACAGGGGCTATGGCTACACCTTC. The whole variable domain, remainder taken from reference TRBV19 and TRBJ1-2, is DGGITQSPKYLFRKEGQNVTLSCEQNLNHDAMYWYRQDPGQGLRLIYYSQIVNDFQKGDIAEGYSVSREKKESFPLTVTSAQKNPTAFYLCASSSDRGYGYTFGSGTRLTVV.

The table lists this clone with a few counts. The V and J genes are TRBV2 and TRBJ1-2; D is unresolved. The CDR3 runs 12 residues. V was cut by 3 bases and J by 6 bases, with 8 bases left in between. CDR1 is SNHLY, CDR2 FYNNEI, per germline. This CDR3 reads CASSETYNGYTF. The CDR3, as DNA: TGTGCCAGCAGTGAGACTTACAATGGCTACACCTTC.

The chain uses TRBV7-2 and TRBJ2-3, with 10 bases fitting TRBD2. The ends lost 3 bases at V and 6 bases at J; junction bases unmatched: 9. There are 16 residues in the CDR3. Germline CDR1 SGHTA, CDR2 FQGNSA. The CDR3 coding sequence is TGTGCCAGCAGCTTGAGCGGGGGGGCCGGTAGGGATACGCAGTATTTT. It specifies CASSLSGGAGRDTQYF.

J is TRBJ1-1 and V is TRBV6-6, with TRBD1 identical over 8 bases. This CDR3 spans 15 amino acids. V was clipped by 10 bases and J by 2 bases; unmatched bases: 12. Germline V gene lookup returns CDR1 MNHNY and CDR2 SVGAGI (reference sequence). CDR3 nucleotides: TGTGCCATATTTGGTATTGACAGGGGAAACACTGAAGCTTTCTTT. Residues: CAIFGIDRGNTEAFF.

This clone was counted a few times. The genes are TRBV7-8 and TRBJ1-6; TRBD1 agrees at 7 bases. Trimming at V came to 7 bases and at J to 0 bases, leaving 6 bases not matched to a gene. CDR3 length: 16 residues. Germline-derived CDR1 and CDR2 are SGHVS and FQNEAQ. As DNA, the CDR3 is TGTGCCAGCACCCAGGGACAGAGCTCCTATAATTCACCCCTCCACTTT. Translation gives CASTQGQSSYNSPLHF.

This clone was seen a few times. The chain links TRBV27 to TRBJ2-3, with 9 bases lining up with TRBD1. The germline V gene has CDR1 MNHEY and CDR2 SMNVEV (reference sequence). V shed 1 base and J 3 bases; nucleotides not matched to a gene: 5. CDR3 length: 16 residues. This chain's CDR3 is CASSLWVGQGTDTQYF. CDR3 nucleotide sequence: TGTGCCAGCAGTTTATGGGTGGGACAGGGAACAGATACGCAGTATTTT.

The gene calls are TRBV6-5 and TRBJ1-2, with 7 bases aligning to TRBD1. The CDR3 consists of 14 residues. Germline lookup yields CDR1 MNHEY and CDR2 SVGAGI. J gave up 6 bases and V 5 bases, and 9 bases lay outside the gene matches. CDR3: CASSHRGVEDGYTF. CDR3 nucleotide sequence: TGTGCCAGCAGTCACAGGGGAGTGGAGGATGGCTACACCTTC.

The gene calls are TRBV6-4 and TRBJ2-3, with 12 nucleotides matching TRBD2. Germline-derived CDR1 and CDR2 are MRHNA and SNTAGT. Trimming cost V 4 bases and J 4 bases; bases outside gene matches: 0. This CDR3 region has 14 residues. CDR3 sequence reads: CASSGLAGADTQYF. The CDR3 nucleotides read TGTGCCAGCAGTGGACTAGCGGGGGCAGATACGCAGTATTTT.

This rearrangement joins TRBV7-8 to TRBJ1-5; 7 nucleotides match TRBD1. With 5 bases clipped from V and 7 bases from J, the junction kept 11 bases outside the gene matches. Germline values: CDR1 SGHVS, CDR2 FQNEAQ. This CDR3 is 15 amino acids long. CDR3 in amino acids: CASSPIQGVSQPQHF. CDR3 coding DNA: TGTGCCAGCAGCCCGATCCAGGGGGTTTCACAGCCCCAGCATTTT.

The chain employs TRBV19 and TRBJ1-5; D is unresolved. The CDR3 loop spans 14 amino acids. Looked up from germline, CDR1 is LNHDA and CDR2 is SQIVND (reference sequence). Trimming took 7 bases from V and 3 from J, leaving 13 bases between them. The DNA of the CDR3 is TGTGCCAGTACGGACCTAACCCCCAATCAGCCCCAGCATTTT. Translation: CASTDLTPNQPQHF.

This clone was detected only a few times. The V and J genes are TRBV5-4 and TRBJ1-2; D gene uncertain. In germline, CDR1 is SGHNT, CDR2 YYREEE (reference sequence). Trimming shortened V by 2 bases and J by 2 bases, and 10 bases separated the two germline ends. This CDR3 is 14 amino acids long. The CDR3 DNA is TGTGCCAGCAGCTTAGTTCAGGAAAACTATGGCTACACCTTC. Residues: CASSLVQENYGYTF. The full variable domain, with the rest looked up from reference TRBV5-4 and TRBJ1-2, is ETGVTQSPTHLIKTRGQQVTLRCSSQSGHNTVSWYQQALGQGPQFIFQYYREEENGRGNFPPRFSGLQFPNYSSELNVNALELDDSALYLCASSLVQENYGYTFGSGTRLTVV.

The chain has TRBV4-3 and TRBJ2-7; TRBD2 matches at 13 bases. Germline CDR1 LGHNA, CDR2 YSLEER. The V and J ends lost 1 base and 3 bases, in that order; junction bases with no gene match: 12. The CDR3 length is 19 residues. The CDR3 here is CASSQVWVTSGGTLYEQYF. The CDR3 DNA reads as TGCGCCAGCAGCCAAGTATGGGTGACTAGCGGGGGGACCCTCTACGAGCAGTACTTC.